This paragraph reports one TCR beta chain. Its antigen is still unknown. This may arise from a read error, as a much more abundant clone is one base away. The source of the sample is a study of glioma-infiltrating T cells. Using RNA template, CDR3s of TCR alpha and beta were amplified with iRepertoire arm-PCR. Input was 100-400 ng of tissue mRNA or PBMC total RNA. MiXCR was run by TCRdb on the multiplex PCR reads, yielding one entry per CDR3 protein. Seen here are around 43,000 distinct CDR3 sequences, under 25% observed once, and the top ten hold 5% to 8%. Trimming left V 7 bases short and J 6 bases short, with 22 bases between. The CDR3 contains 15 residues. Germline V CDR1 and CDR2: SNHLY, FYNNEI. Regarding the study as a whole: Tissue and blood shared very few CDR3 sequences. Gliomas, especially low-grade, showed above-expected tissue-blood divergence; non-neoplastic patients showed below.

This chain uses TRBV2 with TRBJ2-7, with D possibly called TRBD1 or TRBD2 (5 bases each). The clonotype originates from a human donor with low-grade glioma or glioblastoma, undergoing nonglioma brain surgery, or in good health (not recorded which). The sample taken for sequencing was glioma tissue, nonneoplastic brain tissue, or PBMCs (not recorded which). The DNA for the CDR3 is TGTGCCAGCAACGAATCTGAGATGGGACGTACCGAGCAGTACGTC. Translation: CASNESEMGRTEQYV.